The 15 T cell receptor beta chains in this list originate from one sample, sequenced in a study of blood T cell repertoires in COVID-19. The method was immunoSEQ multiplex PCR; TCRdb's version includes in-frame clones alone and lacks a portion of them. Among 27,000 or so clones, roughly four fifths were seen once, and the ten largest hold around 69%. The sample consisted of peripheral blood. These receptors all come from a man aged 65 to 79 with acute or convalescent COVID-19.

This rearrangement joins TRBV25-1 to TRBJ2-6; 7 bases agree with TRBD2. Germline V lookup: CDR1 MGHDK, CDR2 SYGVNS. Losses at the gene ends were 4 bases for V and 4 bases for J; bases not matched to a gene: 4. The CDR3 contains 15 residues. The CDR3 loop is CASSAGGSGANVLTF. CDR3 nucleotide sequence: TGTGCCAGCAGTGCCGGGGGGTCGGGGGCCAACGTCCTGACTTTC.

This clone is a singleton in its sample. J is TRBJ1-3 and V is TRBV7-9; no reliable D call. This CDR3 contains 12 residues. CDR1 is SEHNR and CDR2 is FQNEAQ in the germline V gene (reference sequence). The V and J ends lost 2 bases and 4 bases respectively, with 3 bases between them. The chain's CDR3 is CASSLIGNTIYF. In DNA, the CDR3 is TGTGCCAGCAGCTTAATAGGAAACACCATATATTTT.

A few counts support this clone. The chain links TRBV7-8 to TRBJ1-5, with no clear D. The CDR3 extends over 14 amino acids. V dropped 2 bases and J dropped 2 bases, with 7 bases sitting between them. Germline assignment: CDR1 SGHVS and CDR2 FQNEAQ. CDR3 sequence reads: CASSLITGNQPQHF. CDR3 DNA: TGTGCCAGCAGCTTAATCACAGGCAATCAGCCCCAGCATTTT. Complete variable domain (other parts from reference TRBV7-8 and TRBJ1-5): GAGVSQSPRYKVAKRGQDVALRCDPISGHVSLFWYQQALGQGPEFLTYFQNEAQLDKSGLPSDRFFAERPEGSVSTLKIQRTQQEDSAVYLCASSLITGNQPQHFGDGTRLSIL.

V and J are TRBV18 and TRBJ2-2; D not certain. From germline, CDR1 is KGHSH and CDR2 LQKENI. Trimming stripped 8 bases from V and 6 bases from J, with 10 bases between. This CDR3 has 12 amino acids. Here the CDR3 DNA reads TGTGCCAGCAACACGGAGTCCGGGGAGCTGTTTTTT. As protein: CASNTESGELFF.

This clone was recorded a few times. This chain links TRBV20-1 with TRBJ1-2; no definite D call. Between the trimmed V and J ends, which lost 6 bases and 2 bases, there was a span of 4 bases. In germline, CDR1 is DFQATT, CDR2 SNEGSKA (reference sequence). The CDR3 is 10 amino acids. The CDR3 DNA reads TGCAGTGCACAGAACTATGGCTACACCTTC. Translating it yields CSAQNYGYTF.

V gene TRBV27 combines with J gene TRBJ1-2; tentative D call: TRBD1 (6 bases). Per the germline V gene, CDR1 is MNHEY and CDR2 is SMNVEV (reference sequence). The V end was cut by 6 bases, the J end by 0 bases, with 11 bases between. The CDR3 has 14 residues. The CDR3 spells CASSPGASNYGYTF. The CDR3 region has the DNA TGTGCCAGCAGCCCAGGGGCCTCTAACTATGGCTACACCTTC.

The chain uses TRBV7-2 and TRBJ2-3; no firm D call. Germline V gene lookup returns CDR1 SGHTA and CDR2 FQGNSA. This CDR3 spans 13 amino acids. V lost 4 bases, J lost 4 bases, and 9 bases lay in between. In DNA form, the CDR3 reads TGTGCCAGCAGCTGGAGTGAAGCAGATACGCAGTATTTT. Its translation is CASSWSEADTQYF.

J is TRBJ1-2 and V is TRBV6-5; TRBD1 matches 7 bases. The CDR3 sequence is 14 residues long. J was trimmed by 6 bases and V by 5 bases; bases with no gene match: 9. CDR1 MNHEY and CDR2 SVGAGI come from the germline V gene. DNA of the CDR3: TGTGCCAGCAGTCCGGACAGGAACCGACATGGCTACACCTTC. Translating gives CASSPDRNRHGYTF.

The gene calls are TRBV4-1 and TRBJ2-3; 9 nucleotides agree with TRBD2. Germline values: CDR1 MGHRA, CDR2 YSYEKL. J lost 3 bases, V lost 4 bases, and 14 bases had no gene match. The CDR3 length is 18 residues. The CDR3 sequence is CASSRGGGRAAGTDTQYF. DNA for the CDR3: TGCGCCAGCAGCCGCGGGGGCGGGAGGGCCGCCGGGACAGATACGCAGTATTTT.

The gene calls are TRBV29-1 and TRBJ1-1; D not resolved. V was shortened by 3 bases and J by 8 bases, with 13 bases between the two germline ends. Looked up from germline, CDR1 is SQVTM and CDR2 is ANQGSEA. CDR3 length: 12 amino acids. As DNA, the CDR3 is TGCAGCGTTGATTTGAGGGTTTCAGAAGCTTTCTTT. Amino acid sequence: CSVDLRVSEAFF. Full variable domain (rest looked up from reference TRBV29-1 and TRBJ1-1): SAVISQKPSRDICQRGTSLTIQCQVDSQVTMMFWYRQQPGQSLTLIATANQGSEATYESGFVIDKFPISRPNLTFSTLTVSNMSPEDSSIYLCSVDLRVSEAFFGQGTRLTVV.

The chain joins TRBV18 to TRBJ2-3; the D is unclear. The CDR3 contains 13 residues. The V and J ends lost 0 bases and 3 bases respectively, with 4 bases between them. The germline V gene has CDR1 KGHSH and CDR2 LQKENI. CDR3 nucleotides: TGTGCCAGCTCACCACCCCAGACAGATACGCAGTATTTT. Translated: CASSPPQTDTQYF.

In its sample, this clone was seen many times. The J gene is TRBJ2-4, the V gene TRBV6-2 or TRBV6-3; D is undetermined. The V gene lost 4 bases and the J gene lost 7 bases, with 11 bases spanning the gap. In germline, CDR1 is MNHEY, CDR2 SVGEGT. The CDR3 runs to 13 residues. DNA for the CDR3: TGTGCCAGCAGTTTGATACTATTCAACATTCAGTACTTC. Translated: CASSLILFNIQYF.

The chain joins TRBV5-1 to TRBJ2-7; 7 bases are shared with TRBD1. The germline gives CDR1 SGHRS, CDR2 YFSETQ. Trimming removed 0 bases from V and 1 base from J; junction bases left unmatched: 4. The CDR3 runs 15 residues. The CDR3 loop is CASSLETGFSYEQYF. The CDR3 nucleotides read TGCGCCAGCAGCTTGGAGACAGGGTTTTCCTACGAGCAGTACTTC.

V gene TRBV5-6 combines with J gene TRBJ1-4, with 9 bases lining up with TRBD1. Trimming took 4 bases from V and 3 from J; bases not matched to a gene: 7. The CDR3 has 16 residues. Germline V gene data show CDR1 as SGHDT and CDR2 as YYEEEE. The CDR3 coding sequence is TGTGCCAGCAGCAAGGGACAGGGTATCTCTAATGAAAAACTGTTTTTT. Protein sequence: CASSKGQGISNEKLFF.

This clone was found a few times. V and J are TRBV30 and TRBJ2-5, with TRBD1 matching over 7 bases. V shed 0 bases, J shed 4 bases, and the junction held 5 bases outside the gene matches. This CDR3 has 14 amino acids. The V gene's germline CDR1 is GTSNPN and CDR2 SVGIG (reference sequence). CDR3 residues: CAWSVQGGAETQYF. In DNA, the CDR3 is TGTGCCTGGAGTGTACAAGGGGGCGCAGAGACCCAGTACTTC.